Included here is one TCR beta chain sequence, with context. Excluded were patients having autoimmune disease history or systemic immunosuppression. Sampling of blood occurred at baseline, cycle 4 day 1, and cycle 7 day 1. V was shortened by 1 base and J by 3 bases, with 17 bases between the two germline ends. The germline V gene encodes CDR1 KGHSH and CDR2 LQKENI. The CDR3 has 17 amino acids. Some clones are missing from TCRdb's copy, which holds only in-frame ones; the method was immunoSEQ multiplex PCR. The top ten clones hold 0.95% to 1.3% of a sample with tens of thousands of clones, 84% of them seen once. The data derive from a study of OX40 agonist ivuxolimab in advanced cancers. The wider study: Patients enrolled in dose escalation were diagnosed with hepatocellular carcinoma, melanoma, renal cell or head and neck cancer.

This specimen was CD4+ or CD8+ T cells sorted from blood, taken in a trial of the OX40 agonist ivuxolimab. The V gene is TRBV18, the J gene TRBJ2-3, with D possibly TRBD1 on 5 matching bases. The clonotype originates from an adult with an advanced solid tumor such as melanoma, head and neck, liver or kidney cancer. As DNA, the CDR3 is TGTGCCAGCTCACCACTACCCGACAGTGGAGTGACAGATACGCAGTATTTT. Protein sequence: CASSPLPDSGVTDTQYF.